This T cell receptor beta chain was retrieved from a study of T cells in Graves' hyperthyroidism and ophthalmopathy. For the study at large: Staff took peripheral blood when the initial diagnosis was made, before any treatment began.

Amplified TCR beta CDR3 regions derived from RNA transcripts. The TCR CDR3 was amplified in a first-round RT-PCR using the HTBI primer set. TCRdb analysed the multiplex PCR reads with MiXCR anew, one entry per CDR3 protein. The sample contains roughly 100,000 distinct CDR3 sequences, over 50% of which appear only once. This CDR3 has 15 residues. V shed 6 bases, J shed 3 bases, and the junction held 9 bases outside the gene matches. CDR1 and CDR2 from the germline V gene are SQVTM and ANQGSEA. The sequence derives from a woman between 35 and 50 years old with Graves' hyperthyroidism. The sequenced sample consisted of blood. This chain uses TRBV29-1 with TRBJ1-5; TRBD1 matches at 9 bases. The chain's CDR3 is CSVGTGGTLNQPQHF. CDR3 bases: TGCAGCGTAGGAACAGGGGGCACTCTCAATCAGCCCCAGCATTTT.